The 17 T cell receptor beta chains below all came from one sample that was sequenced in a study of T cell responses to AZD1222 COVID-19 vaccine. The repertoire was sequenced with immunoSEQ multiplex PCR; TCRdb's copy has only in-frame clones and lacks some. The data show about 83,000 clones, 88% seen once. This specimen consisted of peripheral blood, obtained on day 0 of MenACWY control vaccination. These TCRs come from an adult in good health.

The V and J genes are TRBV10-3 and TRBJ2-4, with 10 bases identical to TRBD1. The CDR3 has 14 amino acids. V shed 11 bases and J 7 bases; nucleotides not matched to a gene: 11. The germline V gene encodes CDR1 ENHRY and CDR2 SYGVKD. CDR3 nucleotide sequence: TGTGCCTGCGAGCCGGGACAGGGGTCGAACATTCAGTACTTC. This gives the protein CACEPGQGSNIQYF.

The rearrangement links TRBV28 to TRBJ2-5, with D possibly being TRBD1 or TRBD2 (5 bases each). The CDR3 sequence is 15 residues long. The V and J ends lost 2 bases and 7 bases respectively, with 17 bases between them. Germline CDR1 is MDHEN and CDR2 is SYDVKM. DNA of the CDR3: TGTGCCAGCAGTTTAGGGGCTAGCCTGCGCGTGACCCAGTACTTC. Its protein is CASSLGASLRVTQYF.

The chain uses TRBV24-1 and TRBJ2-2; D is perhaps TRBD2 (6 bases). The CDR3 runs 13 residues. V was clipped by 4 bases and J by 7 bases, with 9 bases between them. CDR1 KGHDR and CDR2 SFDVKD come from the germline V gene. CDR3 sequence: CATSEGGNGELFF. The CDR3 DNA follows: TGTGCCACCAGTGAGGGAGGTAACGGGGAGCTGTTTTTT.

This clone has more than one count but fewer than ten. This chain links TRBV27 with TRBJ1-1; D possibly corresponds to TRBD1 (5 bases). The CDR3 extends over 14 amino acids. Trimming cost V 3 bases and J 6 bases, with 14 bases left between them. Germline CDR1 MNHEY, CDR2 SMNVEV (reference sequence). The CDR3 bases are TGTGCCAGCAGTTTTCGTCGTAGGGACGCTGAAGCTTTCTTT. Protein product: CASSFRRRDAEAFF.

The V gene is TRBV10-3, the J gene TRBJ2-1; tentatively, D is TRBD2 (6 bases). The length of the CDR3 is 12 residues. Germline V lookup: CDR1 ENHRY, CDR2 SYGVKD. V was cut by 1 base and J by 9 bases, with 7 bases left in between. The CDR3 region has the DNA TGTGCCATCAGTGAGTATAGCGGTGAGCAGTTCTTC. Amino acid sequence: CAISEYSGEQFF.

The V gene is TRBV10-3, the J gene TRBJ2-1; D is possibly TRBD1 or TRBD2 (5 bases each). This CDR3 region has 11 residues. The V end lost 11 bases, the J end lost 8 bases, and 13 bases lay between the germline ends. Germline V CDR1 and CDR2: ENHRY, SYGVKD. In DNA, the CDR3 is TGTGCCTCGTGTCGGGGCGATGAGCAGTTCTTC. The encoded protein is CASCRGDEQFF.

The chain employs TRBV30 and TRBJ1-6; unclear D gene. Trimming removed 5 bases at V and 0 bases at J, with 5 bases between. Germline V gene data show CDR1 as GTSNPN and CDR2 as SVGIG (reference sequence). This CDR3 contains 13 residues. Here the CDR3 DNA reads TGTGCCTGGGTGAGCTCCTATAATTCACCCCTCCACTTT. It yields the protein CAWVSSYNSPLHF.

The V and J genes are TRBV24-1 and TRBJ1-1, with TRBD1 as a possible D gene (5 bases). This CDR3 has 14 residues. Germline loops: CDR1 KGHDR, CDR2 SFDVKD. V lost 0 bases, J lost 11 bases, and 15 bases lay in between. DNA for the CDR3: TGTGCCACCAGTGATTTGTATGAGGCCAAGGGGGCTTTCTTT. Translated: CATSDLYEAKGAFF.

This chain links TRBV2 with TRBJ2-7; D may be TRBD1 (5 bases). Germline CDR1 is SNHLY and CDR2 is FYNNEI. This CDR3 contains 10 residues. V lost 11 bases and J lost 8, with 13 bases in between. The CDR3 DNA follows: TGTGCCTCCCAGGGTTTTAAGCAGTACTTC. Translating gives CASQGFKQYF.

V is TRBV6-2 or TRBV6-3 and J is TRBJ2-2; D gene uncertain. The CDR3 consists of 12 residues. The V gene lost 2 bases and the J gene lost 9 bases, with 7 bases spanning the gap. CDR1 is MNHEY and CDR2 is SVGEGT in the germline V gene. The CDR3 protein is CASSYGRWELFF. In DNA, the CDR3 is TGTGCCAGCAGTTACGGCCGGTGGGAGCTGTTTTTT.

V gene TRBV29-1 combines with J gene TRBJ2-5, with D hard to call. CDR3 length: 9 amino acids. Germline lookup yields CDR1 SQVTM and CDR2 ANQGSEA. The V and J ends lost 3 bases and 9 bases respectively, with 5 bases between them. The DNA for the CDR3 is TGCAGCGTTGAGGACCCCCAGTACTTC. Translation gives CSVEDPQYF.

This chain uses TRBV27 with TRBJ2-1; D may be TRBD2 (5 bases). V was pared by 3 bases and J by 9 bases, with 12 bases between. The CDR3 totals 13 residues. CDR1 and CDR2 from the germline V gene are MNHEY and SMNVEV (reference sequence). The CDR3 DNA reads as TGTGCCAGCAGTTTTGAGGGCCCGGGTGAGCAGTTCTTC. Residues: CASSFEGPGEQFF.

The chain is built from TRBV19 and TRBJ2-4; TRBD1 agrees at 7 bases. Germline lookup yields CDR1 LNHDA and CDR2 SQIVND (reference sequence). CDR3 length: 14 amino acids. The trim removed 7 bases at V and 4 bases at J, leaving 7 bases unmatched. Here the CDR3 reads CASTTGTDKNIQYF. The CDR3 DNA reads TGTGCCAGTACTACCGGGACAGATAAAAACATTCAGTACTTC.

The V call is TRBV6-4, the J call TRBJ2-3; TRBD1 matches at 12 bases. The CDR3 runs to 16 residues. The V and J ends lost 0 bases and 4 bases, in that order; junction bases with no gene match: 2. Germline V gene sequence: CDR1 MRHNA, CDR2 SNTAGT. This CDR3 reads CASSDSGTGGADTQYF. The DNA for the CDR3 is TGTGCCAGCAGTGACTCCGGGACAGGGGGCGCAGATACGCAGTATTTT.

The chain uses TRBV30 and TRBJ2-1; 8 nucleotides line up with TRBD2. The CDR3 loop spans 14 amino acids. With 5 bases clipped from V and 2 bases from J, the junction kept 5 bases outside the gene matches. The germline CDR1 and CDR2 sequences are GTSNPN and SVGIG (reference sequence). For the CDR3, the DNA is TGTGCCTGGGTATTAGCGGGGCCCTACAATGAGCAGTTCTTC. Protein: CAWVLAGPYNEQFF. The whole variable domain, filled in from reference TRBV30 and TRBJ2-1, reads SQTIHQWPATLVQPVGSPLSLECTVEGTSNPNLYWYRQAAGRGLQLLFYSVGIGQISSEVPQNLSASRPQDRQFILSSKKLLLSDSGFYLCAWVLAGPYNEQFFGPGTRLTVL.

This rearrangement joins TRBV5-4 to TRBJ2-2; D might be TRBD1 or TRBD2, each matching 6 bases. Germline CDR1 is SGHNT and CDR2 is YYREEE (reference sequence). Trimming removed 4 bases from V and 1 base from J, with 14 bases in between. This CDR3 comprises 16 residues. CDR3 sequence: CASSPRGPGNTGELFF. CDR3 bases: TGTGCCAGCAGCCCCCGGGGGCCTGGGAACACCGGGGAGCTGTTTTTT.

A single count supports this clone. The chain has TRBV28 and TRBJ1-2, with TRBD1 as a possible D gene (5 bases). Trimming removed 5 bases from V and 2 bases from J, with 15 bases in between. In germline, CDR1 is MDHEN, CDR2 SYDVKM. The CDR3 covers 15 residues. The DNA for the CDR3 is TGTGCCAGCAGTCTCGGGACTCCCGGAAACTATGGCTACACCTTC. Translated: CASSLGTPGNYGYTF.